This T cell receptor (beta chain) stems from a study of cytomegalovirus exposure and HLA in healthy donors. The study, taken as a whole, reports: Many donors carried some public TCRs, although rarity characterized most TCR sequences. For presence/absence analyses, sequencing depth was assumed to be roughly uniform across donors. An analysis that was carried out later associated 16,951 TCR beta sequences with HLA alleles at 0.05 false discovery rate. Sequencing artifact likely explains a cluster of highly shared sequence variants.

The germline V and J ends were trimmed by 4 bases and 0 bases, with 8 bases remaining between them. The germline CDR1 and CDR2 sequences are SGHRS and YFSETQ. The CDR3 has 14 residues. Researchers ran the PCR with 60 Vbeta and 13 Jbeta primers. TCRdb keeps only in-frame clones here, not all; method: immunoSEQ multiplex PCR. The data hold 150,000 to 200,000 clones, with approximately 72% observed a single time. A remark on this clone: Its matching antigen is unknown. Other DNA sequences in this specimen translate into the identical CDR3.

The TCR originated in a female donor in good health and CMV-seronegative. The chain links TRBV5-1 to TRBJ1-3; no firm D call. Sequencing used PBMCs. The CDR3 sequence is CASSLASSGNTIYF. CDR3 DNA sequence: TGCGCCAGCAGCCTTGCGAGCTCTGGAAACACCATATATTTT.